Each of the 10 T cell receptor beta chains below was sequenced from the same sample in a study. One entry per CDR3 protein, called by TCRdb with MiXCR from the RT-PCR reads. The sample yields almost 700,000 distinct CDR3 sequences, 12% to 15% seen once. Source material: memory CD4+ T cells from blood. The receptors here all came from a female donor in good health, serving as a healthy control.

This clonotype was seen only a few times. At one end the junction does not follow the germline gene, possibly because of a read error. As DNA, the CDR3 is TGTGCTAGCAGCAAACAGGGAGGGTCCTACGAGCAGTACTTC. It is translated as CASSKQGGSYEQYF. The V gene is TRBV7-7, the J gene TRBJ2-7; D is possibly TRBD2 (7 bases). The CDR3 length is 14 residues. CDR1 and CDR2 from the germline V gene are SSHAT and FNYEAQ (reference sequence).

Ten or more counts support this clonotype. This chain connects TRBV7-2 to TRBJ2-7; the match to TRBD2 covers 7 bases. The CDR3 covers 16 residues. V shed 5 bases and J 0 bases; nucleotides not matched to a gene: 10. Germline V gene sequence: CDR1 SGHTA, CDR2 FQGNSA. Written as DNA, the CDR3 is TGTGCCAGCAGCGGGGTGTGGGACTACCCCTCCTACGAGCAGTACTTC. Amino acids: CASSGVWDYPSYEQYF.

Many counts were recorded for this clonotype. The rearrangement joins TRBV5-1 to TRBJ2-6, with TRBD1 identical over 8 bases. There are 17 residues in the CDR3. Germline V lookup: CDR1 SGHRS, CDR2 YFSETQ. The J segment lost 2 bases and the V segment lost 1 base, leaving 5 bases of the junction unmatched. The CDR3 DNA sequence: TGCGCCAGCAGCTTGATGCAGGGGGCGACTGGGGCCAACGTCCTGACTTTC. Translation: CASSLMQGATGANVLTF.

The rearrangement links TRBV20-1 to TRBJ2-2, with D possibly matching TRBD2 (5 bases). V lost 7 bases, J lost 8 bases, and 14 bases lay in between. CDR1 is DFQATT and CDR2 is SNEGSKA in the germline V gene (reference sequence). The CDR3 length is 12 residues. The CDR3 DNA reads TGCAGTGGACGGGATGTTACGGGGGAGCTGTTTTTT. It specifies CSGRDVTGELFF.

The V and J genes are TRBV9 and TRBJ1-3, with D possibly matching TRBD1 (5 bases). The CDR3 runs 16 residues. Germline values: CDR1 SGDLS, CDR2 YYNGEE. V was cut by 0 bases and J by 0 bases, with 10 bases left in between. DNA for the CDR3: TGTGCCAGCAGCGTAGACGGGGGGGGCTCTGGAAACACCATATATTTT. The encoded protein is CASSVDGGGSGNTIYF.

V and J are TRBV2 and TRBJ1-4; D not resolved. V gave up 7 bases and J gave up 7 bases, with 25 bases separating them. This CDR3 has 17 residues. Germline V lookup: CDR1 SNHLY, CDR2 FYNNEI. As DNA, the CDR3 is TGTGCCAGCACCAAAACCAGGAGGCTAGGCGAGGGTGAAAAACTGTTTTTT. It translates to CASTKTRRLGEGEKLFF.

The chain joins TRBV4-1 to TRBJ1-6; D possibly corresponds to TRBD1 (6 bases). Germline assignment: CDR1 MGHRA and CDR2 YSYEKL. CDR3 length: 16 amino acids. Trimming removed 0 bases from V and 14 bases from J, with 20 bases in between. This CDR3 reads CASSQEFPGTNRALHF. DNA of the CDR3: TGCGCCAGCAGCCAAGAGTTCCCCGGGACAAATAGGGCCCTCCACTTT.

This clonotype was seen a handful of times. The rearrangement joins TRBV20-1 to TRBJ2-7; 7 positions match TRBD1. CDR3 length equals 14 residues. With 4 bases clipped from V and 3 bases from J, the junction kept 9 bases outside the gene matches. The germline V gene has CDR1 DFQATT and CDR2 SNEGSKA (reference sequence). The DNA of the CDR3 is TGCAGTGCTACAACCCCCCGGGACAGCTACGAGCAGTACTTC. Its protein is CSATTPRDSYEQYF.

This clonotype has at least ten counts. This chain connects TRBV20-1 to TRBJ2-1; 7 nucleotides agree with TRBD2. CDR1 is DFQATT and CDR2 is SNEGSKA in the germline V gene (reference sequence). The CDR3 contains 14 residues. After removal of 5 bases from V and 4 bases from J, the junction contained 8 bases not matched to a gene. The CDR3, as DNA: TGCAGTGCTTACTTGCGCGGGGGTTACAATGAGCAGTTCTTC. The encoded protein is CSAYLRGGYNEQFF.

This clonotype occurred a few times. The V and J genes are TRBV12-3 or TRBV12-4 and TRBJ1-2; D not certain. The CDR3 runs to 13 residues. V lost 6 bases and J 4 bases, leaving 12 bases between the germline ends. CDR3 loop: CASRTQETYGYTF. In DNA, the CDR3 is TGTGCCAGCAGAACGCAGGAAACCTATGGCTACACCTTC.